In its sample, the clone carrying this T cell receptor (beta chain) was seen once. What it binds is not known. Germline CDR1 and CDR2: SGHRS and YFSETQ. V was cut by 6 bases and J by 1 base, with 9 bases left in between. The CDR3 covers 13 residues. This entry is derived from a study of cytomegalovirus exposure and HLA in healthy donors. Study-level results: With DRB1 most and HLA-C fewest, TCR association rates differed between HLA loci in a later analysis. The likely origin of a cluster of highly shared sequence variants was a sequencing artifact. With high specificity and sensitivity, the classifier reportedly diagnosed cytomegalovirus status.

PCR amplification relied on 60 Vbeta primers (plus 13 Jbeta primers). Clones were sequenced by immunoSEQ multiplex PCR, and TCRdb holds only the in-frame ones, with some missing. The sample has some 200,000 clones, around 80% seen once. The sequencing sample was made of PBMCs. V and J are TRBV5-1 and TRBJ2-3, with unresolved D. This clonotype originated in an older woman in good health and CMV-seropositive. CDR3 amino acids: CASTEQGTDTQYF. CDR3 coding DNA: TGCGCCAGCACTGAACAAGGCACAGATACGCAGTATTTT. The full variable domain, with the rest looked up from reference TRBV5-1 and TRBJ2-3, is KAGVTQTPRYLIKTRGQQVTLSCSPISGHRSVSWYQQTPGQGLQFLFEYFSETQRNKGNFPGRFSGRQFSNSRSEMNVSTLELGDSALYLCASTEQGTDTQYFGPGTRLTVL.